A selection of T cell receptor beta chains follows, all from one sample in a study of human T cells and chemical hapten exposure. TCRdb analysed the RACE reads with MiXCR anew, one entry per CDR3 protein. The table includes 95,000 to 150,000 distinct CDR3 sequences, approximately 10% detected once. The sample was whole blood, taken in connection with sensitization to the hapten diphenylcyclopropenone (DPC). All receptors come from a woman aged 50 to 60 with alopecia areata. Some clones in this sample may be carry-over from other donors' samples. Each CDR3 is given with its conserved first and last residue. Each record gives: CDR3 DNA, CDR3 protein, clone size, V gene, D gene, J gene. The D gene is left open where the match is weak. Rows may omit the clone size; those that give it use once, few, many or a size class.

TGTGCCAGCAGTTTCTGGCGAGGGAATACGCAGTATTTT,CASSFWRGNTQYF,.,TRBV28,.,TRBJ2-3
TGTGCCAGCAGCCTAGCGGGATATGGCTACGAGCAGTACTTC,CASSLAGYGYEQYF,few,TRBV7-6,TRBD2,TRBJ2-7
TGTGCCAGCAGCTTGGGGATAGGGGACTATGGCTACACCTTC,CASSLGIGDYGYTF,.,TRBV5-6,.,TRBJ1-2
TGTGCCAGCAGTGAATGGGGGGGGAATCAGCCCCAGCATTTT,CASSEWGGNQPQHF,.,TRBV25-1,.,TRBJ1-5
TGTGCCAGCAGCGCAATGGACTTAGTCAAGTCACCCCTCCACTTT,CASSAMDLVKSPLHF,.,TRBV2,.,TRBJ1-6
TGTGCTAGTGGTTTGAGCGCGCCGGCGGATACGCAGTATTTT,CASGLSAPADTQYF,many,TRBV12-5,.,TRBJ2-3
TGTGCCAGCTCACTCGACAGCTTTTCCCGGAACTATGGCTACACCTTC,CASSLDSFSRNYGYTF,few,TRBV18,.,TRBJ1-2
TGTGCCAGCCGGCTAGGGGCAAGAGAGACCCAGTACTTC,CASRLGARETQYF,.,TRBV10-3,.,TRBJ2-5
TGTGCCAGCAGTTCGGACAGGTCCTATAATTCACCCCTCCACTTT,CASSSDRSYNSPLHF,few,TRBV28,TRBD1,TRBJ1-6
TGTGCCAGCAGCTTAGAGCGGGGGAGATGTCGGGACGAGCAGTACTTC,CASSLERGRCRDEQYF,once,TRBV5-4,TRBD2,TRBJ2-7
TGCAGTGCGAAGCCTCCAGGATGGTACACTGAAGCTTTCTTT,CSAKPPGWYTEAFF,.,TRBV20-1,.,TRBJ1-1
TGTGCCAGCAGTTACCCCCTGGGGATGGGGCCGATGAACACTGAAGCTTTCTTT,CASSYPLGMGPMNTEAFF,few,TRBV6-6,.,TRBJ1-1
TGTGCCAGCAGTTACCGGAGCAGGTTAACCTATAATTCACCCCTCCACTTT,CASSYRSRLTYNSPLHF,few,TRBV6-5,.,TRBJ1-6
TGTGCCAGCAGATTACTAGCGGGGGGCCGAGAAGCGGCCCAGTACTTC,CASRLLAGGREAAQYF,few,TRBV2,TRBD2,TRBJ2-5
TGCGCCAGCAGCTATTCCCCGACAGGGGCCCGCGCAAATGAGCAGTTCTTC,CASSYSPTGARANEQFF,many,TRBV5-1,TRBD1,TRBJ2-1
TGCAGTGCTAGAGGGGGACCCGGACAGGCTAGCTTCTATAGCAATCAGCCCCAGCATTTT,CSARGGPGQASFYSNQPQHF,few,TRBV20-1,TRBD1,TRBJ1-5
TGTGCCAGCTCACCGGATCCCAGGGGACGTCAGCCCCAGCATTTT,CASSPDPRGRQPQHF,few,TRBV18,.,TRBJ1-5
TGTGCCAGTAGGACGACCGGGGATACGCAGTATTTT,CASRTTGDTQYF,few,TRBV19,.,TRBJ2-3
TGCGCCAGCAGCGGAAGAACGAGTGGGCTAGTTGATGAGCAGTTCTTC,CASSGRTSGLVDEQFF,few,TRBV4-1,.,TRBJ2-1
TGTGCCAGCAGTTCTCTGGGGGTCTACGAGCAGTACTTC,CASSSLGVYEQYF,few,TRBV27,.,TRBJ2-7
TGTGCCAGCAGGTCGACAGTCTATGGCTACACCTTC,CASRSTVYGYTF,many,TRBV28,.,TRBJ1-2
TGTGCCAGCAGTGAGGAGCGGGGGTACTCCTACGAGCAGTACTTC,CASSEERGYSYEQYF,.,TRBV2,TRBD2,TRBJ2-7
TGTGCCAGCAGTTACTCACCTAGCGGGGGAAGCACAGATACGCAGTATTTT,CASSYSPSGGSTDTQYF,many,TRBV6-5,TRBD2,TRBJ2-3
TGCAGCGTGGGACAGGGTGGACAGCCCCAGCATTTT,CSVGQGGQPQHF,many,TRBV29-1,TRBD1,TRBJ1-5
TGTGCCAGCAGCGTTCCCTCCTATGGCTACACCTTC,CASSVPSYGYTF,many,TRBV9,.,TRBJ1-2
TGTGCCAGCAGCCAAGGGGCAGGGGCGAACACTGAAGCTTTCTTT,CASSQGAGANTEAFF,few,TRBV3-1,.,TRBJ1-1
TGTGCCACCAGTTACGGGACAGGGGATTACGAGCAGTACTTC,CATSYGTGDYEQYF,.,TRBV15,TRBD1,TRBJ2-7
TGCAGCGTTGAAGATGGGAGAGCCTACAATGAGCAGTTCTTC,CSVEDGRAYNEQFF,few,TRBV29-1,.,TRBJ2-1
TGTGCCAGCAGCCCTGGTTACTACGAGCAGTACTTC,CASSPGYYEQYF,many,TRBV11-2,.,TRBJ2-7
TGTGCCAGCAGTCCTAACAGGGGGCTGGCTTCACCCCTCCACTTT,CASSPNRGLASPLHF,many,TRBV28,TRBD1,TRBJ1-6
TGTGCCAGCAGCCGCCAGCGGGAGACAGATACGCAGTATTTT,CASSRQRETDTQYF,few,TRBV7-2,TRBD2,TRBJ2-3
TGTGCCAGCAGCTTCGGACAGGGCAACGACTACGAGCAGTACTTC,CASSFGQGNDYEQYF,few,TRBV28,TRBD1,TRBJ2-7
TGTGCCAGCGAACTGGGGGGGGGCAATCAGCCCCAGCATTTT,CASELGGGNQPQHF,.,TRBV7-2,.,TRBJ1-5
TGTGCCAGCAGCTTATCCCTCCCTGCCGGGGAAGCTTTCTTT,CASSLSLPAGEAFF,few,TRBV7-9,.,TRBJ1-1
TGTGCCAGCAGCGTAGCTGGAGCGGGAGCTCCAGAGACCCAGTACTTC,CASSVAGAGAPETQYF,.,TRBV9,TRBD2,TRBJ2-5
TGTGCCAGCAGCCCGGTGCCAGGTGAACAGCCCCAGCATTTT,CASSPVPGEQPQHF,.,TRBV3-1,.,TRBJ1-5
TGTGCCAGCAACACCCTACAGGGGGCGATTGCAGATACGCAGTATTTT,CASNTLQGAIADTQYF,few,TRBV7-9,TRBD1,TRBJ2-3
TGCAGCTCCGGTGGGGGGGCGTACACTGAAGCTTTCTTT,CSSGGGAYTEAFF,many,TRBV29-1,.,TRBJ1-1
TGTGCCACCAGCAGAGACATCTTCCTGGCCGACTATGGCTACACCTTC,CATSRDIFLADYGYTF,.,TRBV15,.,TRBJ1-2
TGTGCCAGCTCACCCTCCGGGGCGGTAGATACGCAGTATTTT,CASSPSGAVDTQYF,many,TRBV18,.,TRBJ2-3
TGTGCCACCAGTGCCGTCACAGATACGCAGTATTTT,CATSAVTDTQYF,many,TRBV24-1,.,TRBJ2-3
TGTGCCAGTTCGGGACTAGCGGGACGGTACGAGCAGTACTTC,CASSGLAGRYEQYF,many,TRBV19,TRBD2,TRBJ2-7
TGCAGTGTTTGGGGCGGGAGGTCTAACGGGGAGCTGTTTTTT,CSVWGGRSNGELFF,.,TRBV20-1,TRBD2,TRBJ2-2
TGTGCCAGCAGCCCCCGGGGGGAAATTCGGGCAGATACGCAGTATTTT,CASSPRGEIRADTQYF,.,TRBV6-5,TRBD2,TRBJ2-3
TGTGCCAGCAGTCTAAGGGACGGTTCCTACGAGCAGTACTTC,CASSLRDGSYEQYF,few,TRBV6-6,.,TRBJ2-7
TGCAGCGCCCCCCCCCAAGGAGCGAATGAGCAGTTCTTC,CSAPPQGANEQFF,.,TRBV29-1,.,TRBJ2-1
TGTGCCAGCAGTGGGGATAGCGGTTCTTGCTCCTACGAGCAGTACTTC,CASSGDSGSCSYEQYF,.,TRBV28,.,TRBJ2-7
TGTGCCAGCAGCCAAGTTCCGTCAGACGGAAAACTGTTTTTT,CASSQVPSDGKLFF,few,TRBV14,.,TRBJ1-4
TGCGCCAGCAGCTTGGGGGGACAGGGGGGGAACACTGAAGCTTTCTTT,CASSLGGQGGNTEAFF,few,TRBV5-1,TRBD1,TRBJ1-1
TGCGCCAGCTCAGGGGTCATGATGAACACTGAAGCTTTCTTT,CASSGVMMNTEAFF,few,TRBV4-1,.,TRBJ1-1
TGTGCCAGCAGTTTGACAGGGAACACTGAAGCTTTCTTT,CASSLTGNTEAFF,few,TRBV27,.,TRBJ1-1
TGTGCCAGCTCACCACCGTCCAGGCAGAACACTGAAGCTTTCTTT,CASSPPSRQNTEAFF,.,TRBV18,.,TRBJ1-1
TGCGCCAGCAGCCCCAGTGGTAGCGGGAGGGAAGATACGCAGTATTTT,CASSPSGSGREDTQYF,.,TRBV4-3,TRBD2,TRBJ2-3